This TCR beta chain was obtained from a study of shared clonotypes between healthy human individuals. Study results and caveats: The expectation was that sequencing depth would affect clonotype sharing among donors.

Germline assignment: CDR1 SGHDT and CDR2 YYEEEE. The CDR3 extends over 13 amino acids. The V segment lost 0 bases and the J segment 10 bases; nucleotides outside the gene matches: 6. Generated by immunoSEQ multiplex PCR, the TCRdb table keeps only in-frame clones and is missing some. Among 850,000 to 1,100,000 clones listed, approximately 80% were seen once. Concerning this clone: Its antigen is unidentified.

Study donors comprised healthy, HIV-negative adults devoid of recent acute infection or vaccination. The specimen sequenced was memory CD4+ T cells from PBMCs. Subset described: CD45RA-negative fraction. The TCR comes from a young man in good health. Some clones in this sample may be carry-over from other donors' samples. The chain couples TRBV5-6 to TRBJ2-5; 7 nucleotides agree with TRBD1. As DNA, the CDR3 is TGTGCCAGCAGCTTGGTCCAGGGGGATGACCAGTACTTC. Encoded protein: CASSLVQGDDQYF.